This entry is about one T cell receptor (beta chain). The data were taken from a study of blood T cell repertoires in COVID-19. Study-wide context: Samples of COVID-19 (acute and convalescent) were obtained from the United States, Italy and Spain.

Under the authors' procedure: Nucleated cell number was recorded as an estimate derived from reference gene primer amplification. The assay was immunoSEQ multiplex PCR, and TCRdb's table has in-frame clones only and misses some. V, J and clone size are those of that table, while D and trimming were read from the DNA. The sample holds about 260,000 clones, about 89% seen once. V was cut by 7 bases and J by 6 bases, with 15 bases left in between. This CDR3 has 13 residues. Germline CDR1 WNHNN, CDR2 SYGVQD (reference sequence). The receptor comes from a woman in her forties or fifties with acute or convalescent COVID-19. The chain recombines TRBV10-1 with TRBJ1-1; a possible D gene is TRBD1 (6 bases). Sequencing was performed on peripheral blood. The CDR3 nucleotides read TGCGCCAGCATTCACCGGGACATTTCTGAAGCTTTCTTT. It specifies CASIHRDISEAFF.